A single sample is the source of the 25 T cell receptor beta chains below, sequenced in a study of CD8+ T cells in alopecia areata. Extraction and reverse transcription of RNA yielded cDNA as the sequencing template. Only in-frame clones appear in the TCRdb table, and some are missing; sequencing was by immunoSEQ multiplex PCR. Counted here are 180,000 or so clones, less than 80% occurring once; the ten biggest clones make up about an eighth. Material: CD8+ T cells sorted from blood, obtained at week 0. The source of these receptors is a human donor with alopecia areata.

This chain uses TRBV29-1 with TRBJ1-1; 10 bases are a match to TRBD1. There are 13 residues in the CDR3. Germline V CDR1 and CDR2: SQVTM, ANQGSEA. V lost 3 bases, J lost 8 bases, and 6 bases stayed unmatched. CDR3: CSVDDRGPLEAFF. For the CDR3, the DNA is TGCAGCGTTGATGACAGGGGGCCCTTAGAAGCTTTCTTT.

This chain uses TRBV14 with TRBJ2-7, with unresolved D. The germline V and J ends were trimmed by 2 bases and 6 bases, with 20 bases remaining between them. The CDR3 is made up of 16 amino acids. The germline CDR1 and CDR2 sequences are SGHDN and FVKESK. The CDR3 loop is CASSQQLGTDLGEQYF. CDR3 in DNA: TGTGCCAGCAGCCAACAACTGGGAACAGATCTAGGCGAGCAGTACTTC.

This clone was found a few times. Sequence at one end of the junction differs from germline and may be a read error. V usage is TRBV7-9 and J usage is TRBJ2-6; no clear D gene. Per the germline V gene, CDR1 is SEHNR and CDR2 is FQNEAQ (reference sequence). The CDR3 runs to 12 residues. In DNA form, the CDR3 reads TGTGCCAGCAGCAGTGGGACCAACGTCCTGACTTTC. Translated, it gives CASSSGTNVLTF.

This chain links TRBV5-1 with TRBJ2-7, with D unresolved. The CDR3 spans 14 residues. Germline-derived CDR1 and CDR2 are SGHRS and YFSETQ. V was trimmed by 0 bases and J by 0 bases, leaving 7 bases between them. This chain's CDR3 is CASSLDRSSYEQYF. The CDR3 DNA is TGCGCCAGCAGCTTGGATCGCAGCTCCTACGAGCAGTACTTC.

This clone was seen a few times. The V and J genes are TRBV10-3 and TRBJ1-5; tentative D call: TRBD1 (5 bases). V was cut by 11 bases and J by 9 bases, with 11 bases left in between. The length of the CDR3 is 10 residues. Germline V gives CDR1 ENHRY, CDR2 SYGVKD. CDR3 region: CAVTGGPQHF. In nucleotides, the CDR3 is TGTGCCGTCACCGGGGGGCCCCAGCATTTT.

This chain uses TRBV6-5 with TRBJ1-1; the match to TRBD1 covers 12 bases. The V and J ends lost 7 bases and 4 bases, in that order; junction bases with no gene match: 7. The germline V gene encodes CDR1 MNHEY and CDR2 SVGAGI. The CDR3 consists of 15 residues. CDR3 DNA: TGTGCCAGCAACCGGGACAGGGGGCTTGGCACTGAAGCTTTCTTT. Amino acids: CASNRDRGLGTEAFF.

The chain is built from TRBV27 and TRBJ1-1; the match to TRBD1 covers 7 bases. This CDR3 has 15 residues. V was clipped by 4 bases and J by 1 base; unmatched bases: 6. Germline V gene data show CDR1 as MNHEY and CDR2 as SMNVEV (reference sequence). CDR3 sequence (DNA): TGTGCCAGCAGTTACAACAGGGGAGCGAACACTGAAGCTTTCTTT. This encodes CASSYNRGANTEAFF.

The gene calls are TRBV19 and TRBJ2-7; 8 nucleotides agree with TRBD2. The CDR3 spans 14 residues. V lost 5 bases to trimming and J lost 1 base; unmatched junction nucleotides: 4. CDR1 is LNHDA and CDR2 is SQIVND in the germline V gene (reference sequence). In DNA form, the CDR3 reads TGTGCCAGTAGTTCCAGCGGGGGATCCTACGAGCAGTACTTC. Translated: CASSSSGGSYEQYF.

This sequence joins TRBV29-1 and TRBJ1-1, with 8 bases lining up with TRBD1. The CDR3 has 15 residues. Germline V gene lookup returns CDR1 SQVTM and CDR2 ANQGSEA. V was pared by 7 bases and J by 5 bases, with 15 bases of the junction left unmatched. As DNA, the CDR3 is TGCAGCGCCCTAACCCCCACAGGGGGAGGTACTGAAGCTTTCTTT. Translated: CSALTPTGGGTEAFF.

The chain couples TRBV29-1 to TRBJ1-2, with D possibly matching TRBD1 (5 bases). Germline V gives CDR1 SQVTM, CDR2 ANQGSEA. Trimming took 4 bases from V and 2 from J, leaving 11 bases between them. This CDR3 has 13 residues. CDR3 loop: CSVVEGRNYGYTF. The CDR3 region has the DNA TGCAGCGTTGTTGAGGGGCGAAACTATGGCTACACCTTC.

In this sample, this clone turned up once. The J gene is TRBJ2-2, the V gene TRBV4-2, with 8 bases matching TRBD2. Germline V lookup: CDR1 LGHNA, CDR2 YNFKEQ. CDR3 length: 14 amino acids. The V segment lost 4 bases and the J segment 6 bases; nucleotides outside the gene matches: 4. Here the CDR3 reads CASSLGTRAGELFF. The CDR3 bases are TGTGCCAGCAGCCTCGGGACTAGGGCCGGGGAGCTGTTTTTT.

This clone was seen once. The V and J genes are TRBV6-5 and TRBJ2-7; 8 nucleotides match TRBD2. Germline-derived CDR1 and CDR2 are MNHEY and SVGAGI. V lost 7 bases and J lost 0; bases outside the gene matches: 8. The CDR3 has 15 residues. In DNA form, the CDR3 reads TGTGCCAGCAAGGGGGTAGCGGGGACCTCCTACGAGCAGTACTTC. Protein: CASKGVAGTSYEQYF.

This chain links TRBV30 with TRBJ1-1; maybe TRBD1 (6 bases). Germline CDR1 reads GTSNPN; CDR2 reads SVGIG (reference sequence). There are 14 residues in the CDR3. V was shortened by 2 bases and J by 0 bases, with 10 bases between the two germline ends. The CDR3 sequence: CAWSTGRLNTEAFF. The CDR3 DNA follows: TGTGCCTGGAGTACAGGGAGATTGAACACTGAAGCTTTCTTT.

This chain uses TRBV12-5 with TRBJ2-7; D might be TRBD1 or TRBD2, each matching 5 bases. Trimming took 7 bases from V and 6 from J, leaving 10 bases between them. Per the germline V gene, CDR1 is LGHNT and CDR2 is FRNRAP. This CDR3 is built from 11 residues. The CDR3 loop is CASAMGVEQYF. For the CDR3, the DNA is TGTGCTAGTGCTATGGGGGTCGAGCAGTACTTC.

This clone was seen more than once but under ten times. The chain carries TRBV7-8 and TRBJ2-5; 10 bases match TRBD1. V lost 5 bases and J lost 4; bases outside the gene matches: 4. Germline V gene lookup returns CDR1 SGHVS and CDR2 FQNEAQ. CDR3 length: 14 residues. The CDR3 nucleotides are TGTGCCAGCAGCACGACAGGGGGCGGAGAGACCCAGTACTTC. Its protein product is CASSTTGGGETQYF.

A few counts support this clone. This CDR3 reads CAITGARGEQYF. For the CDR3, the DNA is TGTGCCATCACGGGCGCGCGCGGCGAGCAGTACTTC. The chain is built from TRBV10-3 and TRBJ2-7, with unresolved D. Per the germline V gene, CDR1 is ENHRY and CDR2 is SYGVKD. V lost 7 bases and J 6 bases, leaving 13 bases between the germline ends. There are 12 residues in the CDR3.

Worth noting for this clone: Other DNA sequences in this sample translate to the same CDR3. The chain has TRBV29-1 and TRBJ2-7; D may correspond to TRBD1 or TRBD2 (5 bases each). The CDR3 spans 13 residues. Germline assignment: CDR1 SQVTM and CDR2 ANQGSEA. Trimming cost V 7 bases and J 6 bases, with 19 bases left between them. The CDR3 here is CSAVGQGEGEQYF. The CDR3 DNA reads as TGCAGCGCTGTGGGTCAGGGAGAAGGCGAGCAGTACTTC.

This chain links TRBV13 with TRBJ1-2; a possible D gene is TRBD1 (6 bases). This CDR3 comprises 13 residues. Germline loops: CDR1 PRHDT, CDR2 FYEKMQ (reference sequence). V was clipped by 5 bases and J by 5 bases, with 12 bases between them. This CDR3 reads CASSQRGAYGYTF. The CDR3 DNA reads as TGTGCCAGCAGCCAGAGGGGGGCGTATGGCTACACCTTC.

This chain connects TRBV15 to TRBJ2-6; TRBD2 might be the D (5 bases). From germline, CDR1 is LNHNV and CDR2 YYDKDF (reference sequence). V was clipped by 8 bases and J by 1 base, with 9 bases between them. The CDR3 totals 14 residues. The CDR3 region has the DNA TGTGCCACCGAGGGTCTTTCTGGGGCCAACGTCCTGACTTTC. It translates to CATEGLSGANVLTF.

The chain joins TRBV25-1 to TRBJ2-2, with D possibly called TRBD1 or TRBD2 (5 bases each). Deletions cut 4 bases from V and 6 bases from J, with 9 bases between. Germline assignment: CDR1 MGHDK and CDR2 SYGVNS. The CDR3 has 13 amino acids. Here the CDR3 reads CASSVGTSGELFF. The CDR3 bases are TGTGCCAGCAGTGTTGGGACGTCCGGGGAGCTGTTTTTT.

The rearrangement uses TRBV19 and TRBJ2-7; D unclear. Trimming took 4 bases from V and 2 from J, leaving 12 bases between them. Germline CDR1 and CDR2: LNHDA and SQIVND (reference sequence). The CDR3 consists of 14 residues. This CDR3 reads CASSRNTNPYEQYF. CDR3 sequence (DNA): TGTGCCAGTAGTAGGAACACAAACCCCTACGAGCAGTACTTC. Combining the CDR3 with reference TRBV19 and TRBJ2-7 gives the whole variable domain DGGITQSPKYLFRKEGQNVTLSCEQNLNHDAMYWYRQDPGQGLRLIYYSQIVNDFQKGDIAEGYSVSREKKESFPLTVTSAQKNPTAFYLCASSRNTNPYEQYFGPGTRLTVT.

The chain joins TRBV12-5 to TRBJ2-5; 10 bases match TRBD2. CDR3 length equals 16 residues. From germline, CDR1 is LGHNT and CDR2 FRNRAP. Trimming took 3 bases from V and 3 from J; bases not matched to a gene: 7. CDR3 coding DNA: TGTGCTAGTGGTTTACAGCCTAGCGGGGGAAAAGAGACCCAGTACTTC. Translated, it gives CASGLQPSGGKETQYF.

CDR3 in amino acids: CASSPLAGGADTQYF. CDR3 DNA sequence: TGCGCCAGCAGCCCACTAGCGGGGGGGGCAGATACGCAGTATTTT. J is TRBJ2-3 and V is TRBV4-1, with 13 bases identical to TRBD2. Germline loops: CDR1 MGHRA, CDR2 YSYEKL. The trim removed 4 bases at V and 4 bases at J, leaving 2 bases unmatched. The CDR3 has 15 amino acids.

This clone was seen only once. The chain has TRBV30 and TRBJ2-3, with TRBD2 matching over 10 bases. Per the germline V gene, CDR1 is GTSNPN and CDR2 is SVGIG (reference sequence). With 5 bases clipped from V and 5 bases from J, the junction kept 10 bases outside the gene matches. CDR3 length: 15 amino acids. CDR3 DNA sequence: TGTGCCTGGGGAGTTGGGGCTAGCGGGGGAGATACGCAGTATTTT. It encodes CAWGVGASGGDTQYF.

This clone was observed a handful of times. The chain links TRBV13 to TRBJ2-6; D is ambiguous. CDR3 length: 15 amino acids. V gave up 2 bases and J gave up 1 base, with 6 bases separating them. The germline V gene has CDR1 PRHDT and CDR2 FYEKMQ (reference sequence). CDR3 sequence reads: CASSLQVSGANVLTF. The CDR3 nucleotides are TGTGCCAGCAGCTTACAGGTGTCTGGGGCCAACGTCCTGACTTTC.